The clone carrying this T cell receptor beta chain was seen only once. What it binds is unknown. The CDR3 has 13 residues. Germline loops: CDR1 MNHEY, CDR2 SMNVEV (reference sequence). The germline V and J ends were trimmed by 4 bases and 5 bases, with 9 bases remaining between them. The data are from a study of cytomegalovirus exposure and HLA in healthy donors. Whole-study results and caveats: TCR beta V- and J-gene trimming was later associated with a missense DCLRE1C variant. Researchers left out some V segments, among them TRBV6-2 and TRBV6-3, as indistinguishable. Previous analysis showed most TCR beta V segments were productive about 87% or about 30% of the time. Reportedly, diagnosis of cytomegalovirus status by the classifier showed high specificity and sensitivity.

PCR primers comprised 60 Vbeta and 13 Jbeta primers. The assay was immunoSEQ multiplex PCR, and TCRdb's table has in-frame clones only and misses some. The data show around 95,000 clones, with 78% seen just once and 4.1% held by the top ten. J is TRBJ2-1 and V is TRBV27; D possibly corresponds to TRBD1 (5 bases). The sequenced material came from PBMCs. This TCR was sampled from a woman in her forties in good health and CMV-seropositive. The DNA of the CDR3 is TGTGCCAGCAGTTCTGCGACAGACAATGAGCAGTTCTTC. Protein sequence: CASSSATDNEQFF.